What follows are 16 T cell receptor beta chains derived from one specimen sequenced in a study of OX40 agonist ivuxolimab in advanced cancers. Sequenced by immunoSEQ multiplex PCR; TCRdb stores in-frame clones only, minus some. The table records 50,000 to 65,000 clones, 89% of them present only once. The material sequenced was CD4+ or CD8+ T cells sorted from blood, taken in a trial of the OX40 agonist ivuxolimab. These receptors came from an adult with an advanced solid tumor such as melanoma, head and neck, liver or kidney cancer.

A few counts support this clone. The chain combines TRBV9 with TRBJ1-2; D is unresolved. This CDR3 has 16 residues. Trimming took 4 bases from V and 6 from J, leaving 22 bases between them. The germline V gene encodes CDR1 SGDLS and CDR2 YYNGEE. The CDR3 sequence is CASSPQGILFENGYTF. The CDR3 DNA reads TGTGCCAGCAGCCCCCAAGGGATCCTCTTTGAGAATGGCTACACCTTC.

This sequence joins TRBV27 and TRBJ1-5; no firm D call. Germline V lookup: CDR1 MNHEY, CDR2 SMNVEV (reference sequence). V dropped 6 bases and J dropped 1 base, with 10 bases sitting between them. This CDR3 has 14 residues. CDR3 sequence: CASSPPFSNQPQHF. The DNA for the CDR3 is TGTGCCAGCAGCCCCCCTTTCAGCAATCAGCCCCAGCATTTT.

This clone was counted a few times. The rearrangement joins TRBV4-2 to TRBJ2-2; TRBD2 agrees at 13 bases. The CDR3 is 18 residues long. The V segment lost 0 bases and the J segment 4 bases; nucleotides outside the gene matches: 5. CDR1 is LGHNA, CDR2 YNFKEQ, per germline. In DNA form, the CDR3 reads TGTGCCAGCAGCCAAGATGGACTAGCGGGAGATCCCACCGGGGAGCTGTTTTTT. Translating it yields CASSQDGLAGDPTGELFF.

V and J are TRBV9 and TRBJ2-7, with 7 bases that match TRBD2. The CDR3 has 15 amino acids. CDR1 and CDR2 (germline): SGDLS, YYNGEE. The V gene end was trimmed by 0 bases and the J gene end by 2 bases; junction bases not matched to a gene: 5. The CDR3 coding sequence is TGTGCCAGCAGCGTAGAGTATGGGACTACCTACGAGCAGTACTTC. Its translation: CASSVEYGTTYEQYF.

The chain links TRBV29-1 to TRBJ1-1; possible D gene TRBD1, 6 bases. The CDR3 covers 11 residues. Trimming stripped 7 bases from V and 7 bases from J, with 13 bases between. Germline values: CDR1 SQVTM, CDR2 ANQGSEA. This chain's CDR3 is CSAVLQGEAFF. DNA for the CDR3: TGCAGCGCTGTCTTACAGGGTGAAGCTTTCTTT.

This clone was seen just once. V usage is TRBV7-9 and J usage is TRBJ1-1; D unresolved. Germline V gives CDR1 SEHNR, CDR2 FQNEAQ (reference sequence). The length of the CDR3 is 15 residues. Trimming stripped 1 base from V and 0 bases from J, with 9 bases between. The CDR3 nucleotides are TGTGCCAGCAGCTTAGGCCGGGGAGTGAACACTGAAGCTTTCTTT. It translates to CASSLGRGVNTEAFF.

This sequence joins TRBV11-2 and TRBJ2-1, with D possibly being TRBD1 or TRBD2 (5 bases each). The germline V gene encodes CDR1 SGHAT and CDR2 FQNNGV. The CDR3 loop spans 15 amino acids. V lost 5 bases, J lost 6 bases, and 17 bases lay in between. The CDR3 reads CASSGRDGVANEQFF. The DNA of the CDR3 is TGTGCCAGCAGCGGCCGGGACGGAGTCGCCAATGAGCAGTTCTTC.

This clone appeared once. The chain uses TRBV6-5 and TRBJ2-7; TRBD2 aligns across 8 bases. Germline CDR1 is MNHEY and CDR2 is SVGAGI. Losses at the gene ends were 4 bases for V and 8 bases for J; bases not matched to a gene: 7. CDR3 length: 13 residues. CDR3 sequence (DNA): TGTGCCAGCAGTTCAGCGGGAGAAGTGAAGCAGTACTTC. Translating gives CASSSAGEVKQYF.

The V and J genes are TRBV25-1 and TRBJ2-1; 10 nucleotides agree with TRBD2. V shed 2 bases, J shed 7 bases, and the junction held 8 bases outside the gene matches. Germline-derived CDR1 and CDR2 are MGHDK and SYGVNS. The CDR3 is made up of 16 amino acids. CDR3 coding DNA: TGTGCCAGCAGTGAACTAGCGGGAGACACCACAAATGAGCAGTTCTTC. Protein: CASSELAGDTTNEQFF.

This clone was recorded once. The V call is TRBV5-6, the J call TRBJ2-3; 14 positions agree with TRBD2. V lost 0 bases to trimming and J lost 4 bases; unmatched junction nucleotides: 1. Germline values: CDR1 SGHDT, CDR2 YYEEEE. The CDR3 has 16 residues. CDR3 bases: TGTGCCAGCAGCTTGGGGACTAGCGGGAGGTCAGATACGCAGTATTTT. This codes for CASSLGTSGRSDTQYF.

The CDR3 sequence: CASGDLGNGYTF. The CDR3 DNA sequence: TGTGCCAGCGGCGACCTGGGAAACGGCTACACCTTC. The chain has TRBV25-1 and TRBJ1-2, with D uncertain. The ends were cut back, 8 bases at V and 8 bases at J, with 15 bases in the middle. The CDR3 is 12 residues long. Germline CDR1 and CDR2: MGHDK and SYGVNS.

The rearrangement joins TRBV29-1 to TRBJ1-1; D gene ambiguous. Per the germline V gene, CDR1 is SQVTM and CDR2 is ANQGSEA. Trimming cost V 4 bases and J 4 bases, with 10 bases left between them. The CDR3 contains 12 residues. CDR3 loop: CSVVPRGTEAFF. CDR3 coding DNA: TGCAGCGTTGTTCCACGAGGCACTGAAGCTTTCTTT.

The table lists this clone with a count of one. This chain links TRBV7-9 with TRBJ1-2; no clear D. Between the trimmed V and J ends, which lost 1 base and 2 bases, there was a span of 8 bases. Germline V gene lookup returns CDR1 SEHNR and CDR2 FQNEAQ (reference sequence). The length of the CDR3 is 14 residues. CDR3 sequence (DNA): TGTGCCAGCAGCTTAGAAGGACGGAACTATGGCTACACCTTC. This encodes CASSLEGRNYGYTF.

In this sample, this clone turned up once. The chain is built from TRBV30 and TRBJ1-1; the D is unclear. Germline V gene data show CDR1 as GTSNPN and CDR2 as SVGIG (reference sequence). Between the trimmed V and J ends, which lost 0 bases and 3 bases, there was a span of 11 bases. The CDR3 spans 14 residues. Here the CDR3 DNA reads TGTGCCTGGAGTGTATGGGCAGGTGACACTGAAGCTTTCTTT. This codes for CAWSVWAGDTEAFF.

The rearrangement links TRBV7-8 to TRBJ2-2, with 9 bases that match TRBD1. The CDR3 is 17 residues long. From germline, CDR1 is SGHVS and CDR2 FQNEAQ. Trimming removed 5 bases from V and 7 bases from J; junction bases left unmatched: 14. CDR3 in DNA: TGTGCCAGCAGCCCCCCGGGACAGGGTCGGTTGGGCGGGGAGCTGTTTTTT. Its translation is CASSPPGQGRLGGELFF.

The rearrangement links TRBV28 to TRBJ2-7; TRBD1 agrees at 9 bases. J gave up 2 bases and V 6 bases, and 5 bases lay outside the gene matches. This CDR3 has 14 amino acids. In germline, CDR1 is MDHEN, CDR2 SYDVKM. CDR3 sequence reads: CASSIGTGPYEQYF. In DNA, the CDR3 is TGTGCCAGCAGCATCGGGACAGGGCCCTACGAGCAGTACTTC.